This TCR beta chain is from a study of shared clonotypes between healthy human individuals. Notes on the study in general: Between four donors, naive CD4 clonotypes were shared at a level of roughly 5.5%.

CD8 cells classed as naive were CD45RO-negative and positively selected for CCR7, excluding terminally differentiated effector memory CD45RA+ cells. This CDR3 contains 15 residues. Germline loops: CDR1 PRHDT, CDR2 FYEKMQ (reference sequence). V gave up 5 bases and J gave up 1 base, with 15 bases separating them. Per sorted-subset replicate PCR, input was around 220 ng DNA, representing tens of thousands of T cell genomes. As handled by the study authors: Filtering differed, since immunoSEQ gave only junction sequences and no quality scores. The data were produced by immunoSEQ multiplex PCR, yet TCRdb's version contains in-frame clones alone and is incomplete. V and J calls and clone size are as listed in that table; D and trimming were resolved from the DNA. The sample yields some 2 million clones, over 85% seen once. To note about this clone: Its antigen is unidentified.

The V gene is TRBV13, the J gene TRBJ2-7; perhaps TRBD2 as D (6 bases). The TCR was taken from a man in his late teens or twenties in good health. The specimen was naive CD8+ T cells sorted from blood. Here the CDR3 reads CASSPGEEGSYEQYF. In nucleotides, the CDR3 is TGTGCCAGCAGCCCCGGTGAGGAGGGGTCCTACGAGCAGTACTTC.